This entry describes one TCR beta chain. It lacks a known antigen. Per-nucleotide qualities are absent, and no much larger clonotype sits a single base away. RNA was extracted with the RNeasy kit and about 0.5 to 1 ug was reverse transcribed using random hexamers. The immunoSEQ multiplex PCR assay, covering 54 Vbeta and 13 Jbeta segments, was used to amplify TCR beta CDR3 regions. Bias from PCR amplification was corrected by using a synthetic template baseline for primer optimization and for computational correction. Per the authors' processing: Reads were annotated to V, D and J genes per IMGT and analyzed with immunoSEQ Analyzer, keeping only productive sequences. Clonality was computed as one minus Shannon entropy normalized by log2 of the number of productive unique sequences. Public and private clones were assessed among the 100 most prevalent clones of each patient and control. Clones were defined as Susac-specific when absent from the healthy and MS cohorts, from about a thousand published viral clones and from other ImmuneACCESS disease sequences. TCRdb reprocessing: public reads trimmed at Q25 with fastp, clones called with MiXCR, in-frame beta chains kept. Identical CDR3 proteins give one entry, which carries the most common genes and DNA. The V and J calls were not made by the authors but by TCRdb's processing. The sample includes over 150,000 distinct CDR3 sequences, with 95% to 97% observed a single time. About 0.12% of the sample comes from the top ten.

Including the terminal cysteine and phenylalanine, the CDR3 comprises 14 residues. Kept here is only the CDR3 DNA, which spans 42 bases and is read in frame from base 1. CDR1 and CDR2 are drawn from the germline V gene: LGHNA, YSLEER. Trimmed from V: 0 bases; trimmed from J: 14 bases; junction bases lacking a gene match: 8. The sample originates from a study of CD8 T cells in Susac syndrome (dated by TCRdb to between 2017 and 2020). A note on the overall study: Of the Susac syndrome patients who were sequenced, 8 or 9 were in clinical remission while six had clinically active disease. At blood withdrawal, Susac syndrome patients were either therapy-naive, taking corticosteroids (in some cases with IVIg as well), or taking IVIg alone. Repertoire sequencing was used to test whether CD8+ T cell activation and differentiation in Susac syndrome was antigen driven. Here is what the overall study found, with its caveats: The number of individuals in the TCR sequencing and HLA analysis was acknowledged as relatively small. The CD4+ T cell repertoire of patients with Susac syndrome showed no detectable clonal expansion.

High-throughput TCR beta sequencing profiled peripheral blood CD8+ and CD4+ T cells from healthy donors, Susac syndrome patients and multiple sclerosis patients. The Susac syndrome patients fulfilled recently defined diagnostic criteria for either definite or probable disease. Bulk CD8+ and CD4+ T cells were purified by magnetic negative isolation, whereas CD8+ TEMRA cells were enriched by FACS. Blood was collected in EDTA tubes and processed within 24 hours, with PBMCs isolated through density gradient centrifugation. PBMCs intended for TCR sequencing were cryopreserved in liquid nitrogen and were subsequently thawed in a 37 degrees C water bath. A purity of at least 90% was achieved for sorted or isolated CD4+, CD8+ and CD8+ TEMRA cells.

The TCR originated in a human donor with Susac syndrome. In this chain, TRBV4-3 is recombined with TRBJ2-2, and 8 bases in between align with TRBD2. Sequencing was done on a sample of CD4+ T cells from PBMCs. CDR3 region: CASSQEINSGVLFF. The nucleotide sequence is given as TGCGCCAGCAGCCAAGAAATCAATAGCGGGGTCCTGTTTTTT.